This T cell receptor beta chain was recovered during a study of T-cell reconstitution after alpha-beta-depleted transplantation in children (dated by TCRdb to about 2016). Turning to the overall study: T-cell immune reconstitution after TCRalphabeta/CD19-depleted allogeneic hematopoietic cell transplantation in children was quantitatively tracked in the study by means of TCR repertoire profiling. The full study reports these points: In some patients, the high TCRbeta diversity seen at day 60 was put down to recipient T cells and intrathymic progenitors that had survived conditioning. The apparently early alphabetaT-cell count recovery about two months after transplant was reportedly dependent on only several hundred rapidly expanded clones derived from non-depleted graft cells. The frequencies of hyperexpanded clones fell over the following months, and after one year, T-cell counts and TCRbeta diversity were mostly attributed to newly produced T cells.

This clonotype was observed once. Its recognized antigen is unknown. The record has no base qualities; no much larger clone is one base away. One read offers little support. CDR1 and CDR2, looked up from the germline V gene (reference sequence), are SGHKS and YYEKEE. Trimming costs V 2 bases and J 0 bases, and their ends lie 11 bases apart. Including the terminal cysteine and phenylalanine, the CDR3 comprises 15 residues. Only CDR3 DNA remains: 45 bases, in frame from the first base. Explained via the paper, the treatment or condition label denotes: allogeneic hematopoietic cell transplantation with graft depleted of TCRalphabeta T cells and CD19 B cells. TCRalphabeta/CD19-depleted allogeneic hematopoietic cell grafts were given to the transplant recipients, all of whom were children. Receptors were amplified or captured by PCR. Instrument on record: Illumina HiSeq 2500. TCR library preparation used molecular barcoding, with unique molecular identifiers applied to normalize quantification of the TCRbeta repertoire. Clones were called with MiXCR by TCRdb after fastp trimmed the public reads at Q25, and only in-frame beta chains were retained. One record per CDR3 amino acid sequence lists the most common genes and DNA. This sample holds 600,000 to 800,000 distinct CDR3 sequences; over 10% were observed only once. 0.65% to 0.9% of the sample belongs to the ten largest clones.

The chain links TRBV5-5 with TRBJ1-1, with no confident D gene call. Sample: PBMCs, taken before TCRalphabeta/CD19-depleted stem cell transplant. The source is a girl aged 2 to 10 with congenital amegakaryocytic thrombocytopenia, due to receive a stem cell transplant. The CDR3 in this case is CASSFPATMNTEAFF. The DNA is TGTGCCAGCAGCTTCCCGGCCACTATGAACACTGAAGCTTTCTTT.